The rows below give T cell receptor beta chains drawn from one sample of a study of cytomegalovirus exposure and HLA in healthy donors. The table came from immunoSEQ multiplex PCR; TCRdb's copy has only in-frame clones and leaves some out. The sample lists about 120,000 clones, approximately 81% occurring once. The sequenced sample was PBMCs. The receptor set was obtained from a man younger than 30 in good health and CMV-seronegative. CDR3s include the opening cysteine and the closing phenylalanine or tryptophan. Each record gives: D gene, V gene, clone size, CDR3 length, J gene, CDR3 protein, CDR3 DNA. A D gene is named only where the DNA matches it firmly. Expanded clones are given a class, and other clones once, few, many or no size at all.

d_gene: TRBD1; v_gene: TRBV19; abundance: few; len: 14; j_gene: TRBJ1-1; CDR3aa: CASTTDRRNTEAFF; CDR3nt: TGTGCCAGTACTACGGACAGGCGGAACACTGAAGCTTTCTTT
d_gene: .; v_gene: TRBV5-6; abundance: .; len: 14; j_gene: TRBJ2-7; CDR3aa: CASSLFAVAYEQYF; CDR3nt: TGTGCCAGCAGCTTGTTTGCGGTCGCCTACGAGCAGTACTTC
d_gene: .; v_gene: TRBV5-5; abundance: .; len: 16; j_gene: TRBJ1-1; CDR3aa: CASSLVGGSMNTEAFF; CDR3nt: TGTGCCAGCAGCTTGGTCGGAGGAAGCATGAACACTGAAGCTTTCTTT
d_gene: .; v_gene: TRBV5-1; abundance: .; len: 13; j_gene: TRBJ1-2; CDR3aa: CASSLDIQGGYTF; CDR3nt: TGCGCCAGCAGCTTGGACATCCAGGGTGGCTACACCTTC
d_gene: TRBD1; v_gene: TRBV5-1; abundance: .; len: 16; j_gene: TRBJ2-5; CDR3aa: CASSPGQGGLSETQYF; CDR3nt: TGCGCCAGCAGCCCCGGACAGGGGGGTTTGTCAGAGACCCAGTACTTC
d_gene: .; v_gene: TRBV6-5; abundance: .; len: 14; j_gene: TRBJ2-7; CDR3aa: CASSSLGESYEQYF; CDR3nt: TGTGCCAGCAGCAGTCTGGGCGAGTCCTACGAGCAGTACTTC
d_gene: TRBD1; v_gene: TRBV6-1; abundance: few; len: 14; j_gene: TRBJ1-5; CDR3aa: CASSDTGGDQPQHF; CDR3nt: TGTGCCAGCAGTGATACAGGGGGCGATCAGCCCCAGCATTTT
d_gene: .; v_gene: TRBV6-5; abundance: .; len: 12; j_gene: TRBJ1-1; CDR3aa: CASRLRLTEAFF; CDR3nt: TGTGCCAGCAGATTGAGGCTCACTGAAGCTTTCTTT
d_gene: TRBD1; v_gene: TRBV7-9; abundance: .; len: 16; j_gene: TRBJ1-3; CDR3aa: CASSTTDRSSGNTIYF; CDR3nt: TGTGCCAGCAGCACCACGGACAGGAGCTCTGGAAACACCATATATTTT
d_gene: TRBD2; v_gene: TRBV29-1; abundance: .; len: 18; j_gene: TRBJ2-3; CDR3aa: CSVWGTSGRWGDRDTQYF; CDR3nt: TGCAGCGTCTGGGGGACTAGCGGGAGATGGGGCGACCGAGATACGCAGTATTTT
d_gene: .; v_gene: TRBV6-5; abundance: .; len: 15; j_gene: TRBJ2-3; CDR3aa: CASKDHGGSTDTQYF; CDR3nt: TGTGCCAGCAAGGATCACGGCGGTAGCACAGATACGCAGTATTTT
d_gene: .; v_gene: TRBV6-5; abundance: .; len: 13; j_gene: TRBJ1-2; CDR3aa: CASSYRRLDGYTF; CDR3nt: TGTGCCAGCAGTTACAGACGACTGGATGGCTACACCTTC
d_gene: TRBD2; v_gene: TRBV28; abundance: few; len: 16; j_gene: TRBJ2-1; CDR3aa: CASKGLVAGSYNEQFF; CDR3nt: TGTGCCAGCAAGGGGTTGGTAGCGGGTTCCTACAATGAGCAGTTCTTC
d_gene: .; v_gene: TRBV9; abundance: .; len: 16; j_gene: TRBJ1-3; CDR3aa: CASSVFAGALGNTIYF; CDR3nt: TGTGCCAGCAGCGTATTTGCAGGGGCCCTAGGAAACACCATATATTTT
d_gene: .; v_gene: TRBV27; abundance: .; len: 16; j_gene: TRBJ1-2; CDR3aa: CASSLWPGSFRDGYTF; CDR3nt: TGTGCCAGCAGTTTATGGCCAGGGTCTTTTCGGGATGGCTACACCTTC
d_gene: .; v_gene: TRBV27; abundance: .; len: 13; j_gene: TRBJ2-7; CDR3aa: CASSLTGIYEQYF; CDR3nt: TGTGCCAGCAGTTTGACGGGGATCTACGAGCAGTACTTC
d_gene: .; v_gene: TRBV6-5; abundance: .; len: 13; j_gene: TRBJ1-5; CDR3aa: CASRTANNQPQHF; CDR3nt: TGTGCCAGCAGGACAGCTAACAATCAGCCCCAGCATTTT
d_gene: .; v_gene: TRBV18; abundance: .; len: 14; j_gene: TRBJ2-7; CDR3aa: CASSPSGASDEQYF; CDR3nt: TGTGCCAGCTCACCCTCAGGGGCCAGCGACGAGCAGTACTTC
d_gene: .; v_gene: TRBV30; abundance: few; len: 13; j_gene: TRBJ1-4; CDR3aa: CAWSSGAGEKLFF; CDR3nt: TGTGCCTGGAGTTCAGGGGCTGGTGAAAAACTGTTTTTT
d_gene: .; v_gene: TRBV28; abundance: once; len: 11; j_gene: TRBJ2-7; CDR3aa: CASSINYEQYF; CDR3nt: TGTGCCAGCAGTATAAACTACGAGCAGTACTTC
d_gene: .; v_gene: TRBV7-7; abundance: .; len: 13; j_gene: TRBJ1-5; CDR3aa: CAGQTPSYQPQHF; CDR3nt: TGTGCCGGACAGACTCCTTCCTATCAGCCCCAGCATTTT
d_gene: TRBD1; v_gene: TRBV5-5; abundance: .; len: 17; j_gene: TRBJ1-2; CDR3aa: CASSITGQGAFDYGYTF; CDR3nt: TGTGCCAGCAGCATTACTGGACAGGGGGCTTTTGACTATGGCTACACCTTC
d_gene: TRBD1; v_gene: TRBV28; abundance: .; len: 13; j_gene: TRBJ1-6; CDR3aa: CAIRDSLNSPLHF; CDR3nt: TGTGCCATCCGGGACAGCCTTAATTCACCCCTCCACTTT
d_gene: .; v_gene: TRBV7-9; abundance: .; len: 13; j_gene: TRBJ1-6; CDR3aa: CASSAPGDSPLHF; CDR3nt: TGTGCCAGCAGCGCCCCGGGGGATTCACCCCTCCACTTT
d_gene: .; v_gene: TRBV15; abundance: once; len: 14; j_gene: TRBJ1-5; CDR3aa: CATSRGGSGQPQHF; CDR3nt: TGTGCCACCAGCAGAGGTGGTTCGGGACAGCCCCAGCATTTT
d_gene: .; v_gene: TRBV6-1; abundance: .; len: 13; j_gene: TRBJ1-5; CDR3aa: CASSPDIHQPQHF; CDR3nt: TGTGCCAGCAGCCCGGACATTCATCAGCCCCAGCATTTT
d_gene: TRBD2; v_gene: TRBV7-8; abundance: .; len: 16; j_gene: TRBJ2-1; CDR3aa: CASGLSGRGTYNEQFF; CDR3nt: TGTGCCAGCGGATTGAGCGGGAGGGGAACCTACAATGAGCAGTTCTTC
d_gene: .; v_gene: TRBV7-2; abundance: .; len: 14; j_gene: TRBJ2-3; CDR3aa: CASSLQRYTDTQYF; CDR3nt: TGTGCCAGCAGCTTACAGCGGTACACAGATACGCAGTATTTT
d_gene: TRBD1; v_gene: TRBV28; abundance: .; len: 13; j_gene: TRBJ1-1; CDR3aa: CASSLLTGKEAFF; CDR3nt: TGTGCCAGCAGTTTATTGACAGGGAAGGAAGCTTTCTTT
d_gene: TRBD1; v_gene: TRBV6-5; abundance: .; len: 13; j_gene: TRBJ1-2; CDR3aa: CASSDWDRFGYTF; CDR3nt: TGTGCCAGCAGTGACTGGGACAGGTTTGGCTACACCTTC
d_gene: .; v_gene: TRBV6-5; abundance: .; len: 15; j_gene: TRBJ2-7; CDR3aa: CASSRDGQGSYEQYF; CDR3nt: TGTGCCAGCAGCCGCGACGGACAAGGATCCTACGAGCAGTACTTC
d_gene: .; v_gene: TRBV4-3; abundance: .; len: 17; j_gene: TRBJ1-5; CDR3aa: CASSQVVAGDSNQPQHF; CDR3nt: TGCGCCAGCAGCCAAGTGGTGGCAGGTGATAGCAATCAGCCCCAGCATTTT